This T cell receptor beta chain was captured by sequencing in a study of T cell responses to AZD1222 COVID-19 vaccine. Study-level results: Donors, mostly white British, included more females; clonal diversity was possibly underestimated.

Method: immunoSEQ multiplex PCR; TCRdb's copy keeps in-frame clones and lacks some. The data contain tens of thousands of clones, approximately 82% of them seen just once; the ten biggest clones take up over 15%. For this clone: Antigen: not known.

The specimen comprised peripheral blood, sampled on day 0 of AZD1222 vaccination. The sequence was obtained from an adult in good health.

In DNA form, the CDR3 reads TGTGCCAGCAGCTTCATGAGGACAGGAGGGATTAATTCACCCCTCCACTTT. This encodes CASSFMRTGGINSPLHF. The chain carries TRBV11-3 and TRBJ1-6; 7 positions agree with TRBD1. Germline trimming cut 3 bases from V and 6 bases from J; bases unmatched to any gene: 11. CDR1 SGHNT and CDR2 YENEEA come from the germline V gene. This CDR3 spans 17 amino acids.